Listed below are T cell receptor beta chains from one sample, sequenced in a study of T cell changes during pregnancy in multiple sclerosis. TCRdb's copy holds only in-frame clones and misses some; the assay was immunoSEQ multiplex PCR. There are fewer than 45,000 clones in the sample; about 90% occur only once, and more than 8% lies in the top ten. The sequencing here drew on CD8+ T cells from peripheral blood mononuclear cells, taken in the first trimester of pregnancy. These receptors were collected from a female donor with multiple sclerosis, enrolled in a pregnancy study. Each CDR3 is given with its conserved first and last residue. The order of the fields is clone size, J gene, D gene, CDR3 length, V gene, CDR3 DNA, CDR3 protein. D genes are given only for firm matches. Clone sizes are given selectively: once, few, many, or a class where the clone is expanded.

abundance: .
j_gene: TRBJ1-4
d_gene: .
len: 16
v_gene: TRBV6-1
CDR3nt: TGTGCCAGCAGTGAAGGGATTGGGGCGGCTAATGAAAAACTGTTTTTT
CDR3aa: CASSEGIGAANEKLFF

abundance: .
j_gene: TRBJ2-1
d_gene: .
len: 14
v_gene: TRBV28
CDR3nt: TGTGCCAGCAGTTCCTTGACTAGGTACAATGAGCAGTTCTTC
CDR3aa: CASSSLTRYNEQFF

abundance: .
j_gene: TRBJ1-6
d_gene: TRBD1
len: 15
v_gene: TRBV19
CDR3nt: TGTGCCAGTAAGGGGACAGGGTCCGCGAATTCACCCCTCCACTTT
CDR3aa: CASKGTGSANSPLHF

abundance: .
j_gene: TRBJ1-1
d_gene: .
len: 15
v_gene: TRBV9
CDR3nt: TGTGCCAGCAGCGCAGAAGGGAGTCGGTACACTGAAGCTTTCTTT
CDR3aa: CASSAEGSRYTEAFF

abundance: .
j_gene: TRBJ2-7
d_gene: .
len: 14
v_gene: TRBV9
CDR3nt: TGTGCCAGCAGCGTAGATGGCCTGAATGACGAGCAGTACTTC
CDR3aa: CASSVDGLNDEQYF

abundance: .
j_gene: TRBJ2-7
d_gene: TRBD1
len: 14
v_gene: TRBV16
CDR3nt: TGTGCCAGCAGTCCCGGGACAGGGTACTACGAGCAGTACTTC
CDR3aa: CASSPGTGYYEQYF

abundance: .
j_gene: TRBJ2-5
d_gene: TRBD2
len: 16
v_gene: TRBV7-7
CDR3nt: TGTGCCAGCAGCTTAGGGGTAGCGGGGTACCAAGAGACCCAGTACTTC
CDR3aa: CASSLGVAGYQETQYF

abundance: .
j_gene: TRBJ2-7
d_gene: .
len: 14
v_gene: TRBV9
CDR3nt: TGTGCCAGCAGCGTCGGTGGGGCAACCTACGAGCAGTACTTC
CDR3aa: CASSVGGATYEQYF

abundance: once
j_gene: TRBJ2-3
d_gene: .
len: 15
v_gene: TRBV7-9
CDR3nt: TGTGCCAGCAGCTTAGGGTACGGGGTTGGAGATACGCAGTATTTT
CDR3aa: CASSLGYGVGDTQYF

abundance: .
j_gene: TRBJ1-6
d_gene: .
len: 17
v_gene: TRBV6-4
CDR3nt: TGTGCCAGCAGTGATGGGGGAAGAGGAGGGAGTAATTCACCCCTCCACTTT
CDR3aa: CASSDGGRGGSNSPLHF

abundance: .
j_gene: TRBJ2-7
d_gene: .
len: 14
v_gene: TRBV27
CDR3nt: TGTGCCAGCAGTTTTTCAGCGAGTTCCTACGAGCAGTACTTC
CDR3aa: CASSFSASSYEQYF

abundance: .
j_gene: TRBJ1-4
d_gene: TRBD1
len: 15
v_gene: TRBV4-2
CDR3nt: TGTGCCAGCAGCCCTTCACAGGGGGCGGCTGAAAAACTGTTTTTT
CDR3aa: CASSPSQGAAEKLFF

abundance: .
j_gene: TRBJ1-2
d_gene: TRBD1
len: 18
v_gene: TRBV4-3
CDR3nt: TGCGCCAGCAGCCAAGACAGACAGGGAAGCTGGGTGGCGGGGGGCTACACCTTC
CDR3aa: CASSQDRQGSWVAGGYTF

abundance: .
j_gene: TRBJ2-1
d_gene: .
len: 12
v_gene: TRBV27
CDR3nt: TGTGCCAGCAGTTTTCCGGGAAATGAGCAGTTCTTC
CDR3aa: CASSFPGNEQFF

abundance: .
j_gene: TRBJ2-7
d_gene: TRBD1
len: 14
v_gene: TRBV9
CDR3nt: TGTGCCAGCGCCCTCGGGACAGTCACCTACGAGCAGTACTTC
CDR3aa: CASALGTVTYEQYF

abundance: few
j_gene: TRBJ2-1
d_gene: TRBD2
len: 16
v_gene: TRBV6-4
CDR3nt: TGTGCCAGCAGAAGTGAATCGGGACTAGAATACAATGAGCAGTTCTTC
CDR3aa: CASRSESGLEYNEQFF

abundance: .
j_gene: TRBJ1-2
d_gene: TRBD1
len: 14
v_gene: TRBV19
CDR3nt: TGTGCCAGTAGAATCACAGGGGCGGACTATGGCTACACCTTC
CDR3aa: CASRITGADYGYTF

abundance: once
j_gene: TRBJ1-2
d_gene: .
len: 13
v_gene: TRBV30
CDR3nt: TGTGCCTTTTACAGGGACAACCTTCCTGGCTACACCTTC
CDR3aa: CAFYRDNLPGYTF

abundance: once
j_gene: TRBJ2-1
d_gene: TRBD2
len: 15
v_gene: TRBV10-2
CDR3nt: TGCGCCAGCAGCCCCGAACTAGCGGGAAGCAATGAGCAGTTCTTC
CDR3aa: CASSPELAGSNEQFF

abundance: .
j_gene: TRBJ2-7
d_gene: .
len: 13
v_gene: TRBV18
CDR3nt: TGTGCCAGCTCACCCGGAGGGCTCTACGAGCAGTACTTC
CDR3aa: CASSPGGLYEQYF

abundance: .
j_gene: TRBJ1-1
d_gene: TRBD1
len: 16
v_gene: TRBV4-1
CDR3nt: TGCGCCAGCAGCCAGGATAGAGGGGGCGCATCAGGTGAAGCTTTCTTT
CDR3aa: CASSQDRGGASGEAFF

abundance: .
j_gene: TRBJ2-6
d_gene: .
len: 15
v_gene: TRBV6-1
CDR3nt: TGTGCCAGCAGTGAACAGGGCTCTGGGGCCAACGTCCTGACTTTC
CDR3aa: CASSEQGSGANVLTF

abundance: .
j_gene: TRBJ2-4
d_gene: TRBD1
len: 18
v_gene: TRBV5-5
CDR3nt: TGTGCCAGCAGCCCAACCGGAAGGGACAGACCCTCCAAAAACATTCAGTACTTC
CDR3aa: CASSPTGRDRPSKNIQYF

abundance: .
j_gene: TRBJ2-7
d_gene: TRBD1
len: 15
v_gene: TRBV14
CDR3nt: TGTGCCAGCAGCTTAAGTTGGGACAGCTTGTACGAGCAGTACTTC
CDR3aa: CASSLSWDSLYEQYF

abundance: .
j_gene: TRBJ2-3
d_gene: .
len: 12
v_gene: TRBV27
CDR3nt: TGTGCCAGCGGACACAACACAGATACGCAGTATTTT
CDR3aa: CASGHNTDTQYF

abundance: .
j_gene: TRBJ2-7
d_gene: TRBD2
len: 15
v_gene: TRBV4-2
CDR3nt: TGTGCCAGCAGCCAAGATTGGGGACTATCCCAGGAGCAGTACTTC
CDR3aa: CASSQDWGLSQEQYF

abundance: .
j_gene: TRBJ1-6
d_gene: .
len: 13
v_gene: TRBV5-1
CDR3nt: TGCGCCAGCAGTCAGGGAAATAATTCACCCCTCCACTTT
CDR3aa: CASSQGNNSPLHF

abundance: .
j_gene: TRBJ2-4
d_gene: TRBD2
len: 17
v_gene: TRBV2
CDR3nt: TGTGCCAGCAGTGTACTAGCGGGAGTCGGCTCAGAGGACATTCAGTACTTC
CDR3aa: CASSVLAGVGSEDIQYF

abundance: .
j_gene: TRBJ1-1
d_gene: TRBD1
len: 16
v_gene: TRBV6-1
CDR3nt: TGTGCCAGCAGTGAAACTTGGACAGGGGTGAACACTGAAGCTTTCTTT
CDR3aa: CASSETWTGVNTEAFF

abundance: few
j_gene: TRBJ1-1
d_gene: TRBD1
len: 14
v_gene: TRBV4-1
CDR3nt: TGCGCCAGCAGCCGCTTACAGGGGGACACTGAAGCTTTCTTT
CDR3aa: CASSRLQGDTEAFF

abundance: .
j_gene: TRBJ1-1
d_gene: .
len: 15
v_gene: TRBV5-1
CDR3nt: TGCGCCAGCAGCTCCGCCGGGGGGCTGTACACTGAAGCTTTCTTT
CDR3aa: CASSSAGGLYTEAFF

abundance: .
j_gene: TRBJ1-1
d_gene: .
len: 13
v_gene: TRBV7-2
CDR3nt: TGTGCCAGCAGTACCGGGGGGTGGACTGAAGCTTTCTTT
CDR3aa: CASSTGGWTEAFF

abundance: .
j_gene: TRBJ1-5
d_gene: .
len: 15
v_gene: TRBV23-1
CDR3nt: TGCGCCAGCAGTCAATCAGGGGCCTCCAATCAGCCCCAGCATTTT
CDR3aa: CASSQSGASNQPQHF

abundance: .
j_gene: TRBJ2-2
d_gene: .
len: 15
v_gene: TRBV7-7
CDR3nt: TGTGCCAGCAGCTTAGAGCACCGGAACACCGGGGAGCTGTTTTTT
CDR3aa: CASSLEHRNTGELFF

abundance: .
j_gene: TRBJ2-7
d_gene: TRBD1
len: 14
v_gene: TRBV29-1
CDR3nt: TGCAGCGTTGAAGGGGGGGACAGGCAATACGAGCAGTACTTC
CDR3aa: CSVEGGDRQYEQYF

abundance: few
j_gene: TRBJ2-7
d_gene: TRBD1
len: 12
v_gene: TRBV29-1
CDR3nt: TGCAGCGCCCGGACAGGGACCTACGAGCAGTACTTC
CDR3aa: CSARTGTYEQYF

abundance: .
j_gene: TRBJ2-7
d_gene: .
len: 14
v_gene: TRBV5-1
CDR3nt: TGCGCCAGCACCTTAAATCCGGGAAACTACGAGCAGTACTTC
CDR3aa: CASTLNPGNYEQYF

abundance: once
j_gene: TRBJ2-7
d_gene: TRBD2
len: 14
v_gene: TRBV2
CDR3nt: TGTGCCAGCAGTGGTCTAGCGGGGGCCTACGAGCAGTACTTC
CDR3aa: CASSGLAGAYEQYF

abundance: .
j_gene: TRBJ2-1
d_gene: .
len: 13
v_gene: TRBV6-1
CDR3nt: TGTGCCAGCAGGTCTATCTCCTACAATGAGCAGTTCTTC
CDR3aa: CASRSISYNEQFF

abundance: .
j_gene: TRBJ2-7
d_gene: .
len: 14
v_gene: TRBV2
CDR3nt: TGTGCCAGCAGTTCAGGGCCTCCACGCTACGAGCAGTACTTC
CDR3aa: CASSSGPPRYEQYF

abundance: .
j_gene: TRBJ2-7
d_gene: .
len: 16
v_gene: TRBV9
CDR3nt: TGTGCCAGCAGCTATAGCCCCAGGGAGGATGCCTACGAGCAGTACTTC
CDR3aa: CASSYSPREDAYEQYF

abundance: .
j_gene: TRBJ2-7
d_gene: .
len: 18
v_gene: TRBV7-9
CDR3nt: TGTGCCAGCAGCTTAGCAGGGCTGGGCGGGACGGACAAATACGAGCAGTACTTC
CDR3aa: CASSLAGLGGTDKYEQYF

abundance: once
j_gene: TRBJ1-1
d_gene: TRBD1
len: 13
v_gene: TRBV13
CDR3nt: TGTGCCAGCAGCACCCTGGACAGGGGTGAAGCTTTCTTT
CDR3aa: CASSTLDRGEAFF